This record concerns one TCR beta chain sequence. A few counts support this clone. No antigen is known for it. One base away there is no much larger clone; base qualities are not given. To sequence the TCRbeta CDR3 region, genomic DNA was isolated from the sorted cells. TCRbeta CDR3 regions were sequenced using the immunoSEQ Assay. The table comes from immuneACCESS by way of TCRdb, which keeps in-frame sequences with V and J called. Part of the clones is missing from these tables; in studies checked, under half for an unresolved V gene and the rest for unknown reasons. Here the sample has about 45,000 clones; roughly 82% occur a single time. The top ten clonotypes cover more than 2% of the sample. These data come from a study of OX40 agonist ivuxolimab in advanced cancers. Regarding the study in general: The costimulatory receptor OX40 (CD134) was targeted by ivuxolimab, a fully human IgG2 agonistic monoclonal antibody. The monotherapy dose-escalation portion (N of about 47 patients) of the phase I ivuxolimab trial is reported in the paper. Of the approximately 54 dose-escalation patients, hepatocellular carcinoma was present in around 19, melanoma in approximately 15, renal cell carcinoma in 9 and head and neck cancer in 9. Peripheral TCRbeta sequencing aimed to test whether ivuxolimab altered TCR sequence diversity and caused clonal T-cell expansion. Prior anti-PD-1, anti-PD-L1 or anti-CTLA-4 therapy was permitted, and checkpoint inhibitors had been received by 40% to 50% of dose-escalation patients. The dose-escalation cohort was 82.7% male with a mean age of about 65 years, ranging from roughly 23 to 90. Three dose-escalation patients achieved partial responses, one with hepatocellular carcinoma and two with cutaneous melanoma. Intravenous ivuxolimab was administered to patients every 2 weeks at six dose levels: 0.01, 0.1, 0.3, 1.5, 3 and 10 mg/kg. The paper as a whole reports these results and caveats: Clonal expansion of both CD4+ and CD8+ blood T cells was observed from baseline to week 6 at doses 0.1 to 3.0 mg/kg. After ivuxolimab, more expanded clones were found on average in CD8+ T cells than in CD4+ T cells. Antigen specificity was not determined for the clonally expanded peripheral T cells. Low levels of normalized T-cell clonal expansion were also seen in some nonresponding patients. Partial responders in the 0.1-3.0 mg/kg groups had among the lowest normalized peripheral clonal expansion, especially among CD8+ T cells.

Taken from the germline V gene, the CDR1 and CDR2 loops are SGHDN and FVKESK. The CDR3, cysteine through phenylalanine, is 19 amino acids long. Only the CDR3 DNA stays, 57 bases, in frame from base 1. Trimming removed 2 bases from V and 7 bases from J, leaving 24 bases between the germline ends. The trial excluded patients who had a history of autoimmune disease or who were on systemic immunosuppression. Peripheral blood for TCR sequencing was drawn from every dose cohort at baseline, at cycle 4 day 1 and at cycle 7 day 1. The samples were drawn from a first-in-human, open-label, multicenter phase I dose-escalation trial of ivuxolimab. Adults with locally advanced or metastatic melanoma, renal cell, hepatocellular, or head and neck squamous cell carcinoma were enrolled in the trial. CD4+ and CD8+ T cells were sorted separately from peripheral blood before TCR sequencing.

The sequences come from CD4+ or CD8+ T cells sorted from blood, collected in a trial of the OX40 agonist ivuxolimab. The chain links TRBV14 with TRBJ2-6; the D match is possibly TRBD1 or TRBD2, with 7 bases aligned in each. The clonotype was recovered from an adult with an advanced solid tumor such as melanoma, head and neck, liver or kidney cancer. The CDR3 here reads CASSQRLFGRGQFANVLTF. In nucleotides, the sequence is TGTGCCAGCAGCCAACGTTTGTTTGGGAGGGGGCAATTTGCCAACGTCCTGACTTTC.